Listed below are T cell receptor beta chains from one sample, sequenced in a study of blood T cells in healthy people across ages. TCRdb called the 5' RACE reads again in MiXCR, with one record for every CDR3 protein. This repertoire shows some 760,000 distinct CDR3 sequences, around 25% found once; its top ten account for 9.4%. These same records also appear under a second study, on T cells of mothers and their children.

Sequencing used blood. These receptors were obtained from a boy aged 5 to 17 in good health. Each CDR3 is given with its conserved first and last residue. A D gene is named only where the DNA matches it firmly. Size values are once, few and many counts, or a class for expanded clones, and some rows have none.

clone_size j_call cdr3_length d_call v_call cdr3_nt cdr3_aa
NA TRBJ2-3 13 NA TRBV11-2 TGTGCCAGCAGCGACGACAGCACAGATACGCAGTATTTT CASSDDSTDTQYF
few TRBJ2-1 12 NA TRBV25-1 TGTGCCAGCAGGATACTACGCAATGAGCAGTTCTTC CASRILRNEQFF
few TRBJ2-7 14 NA TRBV29-1 TGCAGCGTTGGTGCCCTGGGGGATACCCACGAGCAGTACTTC CSVGALGDTHEQYF
NA TRBJ2-1 16 TRBD2 TRBV7-8 TGTGCCAGCAGCTTAGGTAGCGGGGGGGCCTTGAATGAGCAGTTCTTC CASSLGSGGALNEQFF
NA TRBJ2-7 16 TRBD1 TRBV28 TGTGCCAGCAGTTTACCGACAGGGATCCTCTCCTACGAGCAGTACTTC CASSLPTGILSYEQYF
few TRBJ2-7 13 TRBD1 TRBV12-3/TRBV12-4 TGTGCCACTCAGGGGGCATTAAGCTACGAGCAGTACTTC CATQGALSYEQYF
NA TRBJ2-1 13 NA TRBV10-3 TGTGCCATCAGTGAGCCTACATACAATGAGCAGTTCTTC CAISEPTYNEQFF
few TRBJ1-1 15 NA TRBV19 TGTGCCAGTCGGATTAGAACCGAACCCCACACTGAAGCTTTCTTT CASRIRTEPHTEAFF
NA TRBJ1-1 17 TRBD1 TRBV7-9 TGTGCCAGCAGCTCGGAGACAGGGAGTGGTATGAACACTGAAGCTTTCTTT CASSSETGSGMNTEAFF
few TRBJ1-4 15 NA TRBV4-3 TGCGCCAGCAGCGCAGGAACATCAACTAATGAAAAACTGTTTTTT CASSAGTSTNEKLFF
NA TRBJ1-4 14 NA TRBV21-1 TGTGCCAGCAGTGGACAGGGGGCTAATGAAAAACTGTTTTTT CASSGQGANEKLFF
NA TRBJ2-1 15 NA TRBV4-1 TGCGCCAGCAGCCTTGCCCTAGCGTCCTACAATGAGCAGTTCTTC CASSLALASYNEQFF
NA TRBJ2-5 14 NA TRBV9 TGTGCCAGCAGCGTAATGAGCGGAGAAGAGACCCAGTACTTC CASSVMSGEETQYF
NA TRBJ2-2 14 TRBD1 TRBV12-3/TRBV12-4 TGTGCCAGCAGACTGGACAGGGTAGTCGGGGAGCTGTTTTTT CASRLDRVVGELFF
few TRBJ2-3 16 NA TRBV3-1 TGTGCCAGCAGCCGAATAACAGGGTACGGCACAGATACGCAGTATTTT CASSRITGYGTDTQYF
few TRBJ2-4 12 TRBD1 TRBV6-5 TGTGCCAGCAGCAGACAGGGGGACATTCAGTACTTC CASSRQGDIQYF
few TRBJ1-2 11 NA TRBV20-1 TGCAGTGTTCAGACAGGTGAAGGCTACACCTTC CSVQTGEGYTF
few TRBJ2-7 14 NA TRBV28 TGTGCCAGCAGCCACACGGAGGTAGCCTACGAGCAGTACTTC CASSHTEVAYEQYF
NA TRBJ1-5 13 NA TRBV5-1 TGCGCCAGCAGCTTGGAGTTCAATCAGCCCCAGCATTTT CASSLEFNQPQHF
NA TRBJ2-7 15 TRBD2 TRBV29-1 TGCAGCGTTGAGGGGGGGTTAGGGCCCTCCTACGAGCAGTACTTC CSVEGGLGPSYEQYF
few TRBJ1-4 14 NA TRBV20-1 TGCAGTGCGCATCCCCCGGAAACAAATGAAAAACTGTTTTTT CSAHPPETNEKLFF
NA TRBJ2-7 12 NA TRBV4-3 TGCGCCAGCAGCCAAGACAGGGACGAGCAGTACTTC CASSQDRDEQYF
NA TRBJ2-7 14 TRBD1 TRBV12-3/TRBV12-4 TGTGCCAGCAAGACAGGGATCCGCTCCTGCGAGCAGTACTTC CASKTGIRSCEQYF
NA TRBJ2-7 17 TRBD1 TRBV5-6 TGTGCCAGCAGCTTGGTCGCGGGACAGGGAGTTGGCTACGAGCAGTACTTC CASSLVAGQGVGYEQYF
NA TRBJ2-1 17 NA TRBV3-1 TGTGCCAGCAGCCAAGAGCCTTGGGGGACCCCCTACAATGAGCAGTTCTTC CASSQEPWGTPYNEQFF
NA TRBJ2-7 15 NA TRBV10-3 TGTGCCATCAGGGGCGGGACTGTCCCACCCTACGAGCAGTACTTC CAIRGGTVPPYEQYF
NA TRBJ2-5 14 TRBD2 TRBV20-1 TGCAGTGCTAGAAATCGACTAGCCCAAGAGACCCAGTACTTC CSARNRLAQETQYF
NA TRBJ2-5 19 TRBD2 TRBV20-1 TGCAGTGCTAGAGATCTCAGGACTAGCGGGGGGATTTCGGGCGAGACCCAGTACTTC CSARDLRTSGGISGETQYF
NA TRBJ1-2 13 NA TRBV5-6 TGTGCCAGCAGTCCGGGGACGTATTATGGCTACACCTTC CASSPGTYYGYTF
few TRBJ2-5 22 TRBD1 TRBV25-1 TGTGCCAGCAACGAGATAGGTAGGGACAGGGGGCGCGTGACCCACCCGGCAGAGACCCAGTACTTC CASNEIGRDRGRVTHPAETQYF
NA TRBJ2-1 16 TRBD2 TRBV28 TGTGCCAGCAGAGCCACACAGGGCGGGGGGACCAATGAGCAGTTCTTC CASRATQGGGTNEQFF
NA TRBJ2-1 20 TRBD2 TRBV27 TGTGCCAGCAGTTTTTTTAGGACTAGCGGCTTTACAAGCTCCTACAATGAGCAGTTCTTC CASSFFRTSGFTSSYNEQFF
NA TRBJ2-6 16 TRBD1 TRBV29-1 TGCAGCGTTGAGGGACAGGTTGACTCTGGGGCCAACGTCCTGACTTTC CSVEGQVDSGANVLTF
few TRBJ1-1 15 NA TRBV9 TGTGCCAGCAGCGTATCGGGGCGGACGAACACTGAAGCTTTCTTT CASSVSGRTNTEAFF
NA TRBJ1-1 11 NA TRBV6-2/TRBV6-3 TGTGCCAGCAGTGCGGGCCCTGAAGCTTTCTTT CASSAGPEAFF
few TRBJ1-1 12 NA TRBV20-1 TGCAGTGCTAGAGAAGGGCGGGCTGAAGCTTTCTTT CSAREGRAEAFF
few TRBJ2-1 10 NA TRBV6-9 TGTGCCACCCTCAATGACTCGCAGTTCTTC CATLNDSQFF
NA TRBJ2-1 13 NA TRBV29-1 TGCAGCGTTGAGGTCCCAGCTTACAATGAGCAGTTCTTC CSVEVPAYNEQFF
NA TRBJ2-7 15 TRBD1 TRBV28 TGTGCCAGCAGTACGGGACAGGGTCTATTGGACGAGCAGTACTTC CASSTGQGLLDEQYF
NA TRBJ2-6 17 NA TRBV28 TGTGCCAGCAGTTTAGCCCTGACACTGTCTGGGGCCAACGTCCTGACTTTC CASSLALTLSGANVLTF
NA TRBJ2-5 19 TRBD2 TRBV7-9 TGTGCCAGCAGCTTAGTCCCGCTAGCGGGGAGGATCAATGGAGAGACCCAGTACTTC CASSLVPLAGRINGETQYF
NA TRBJ2-1 13 NA TRBV29-1 TGCAGCGTTGAAGGGCGGTACTACAATGAGCAGTTCTTC CSVEGRYYNEQFF
NA TRBJ2-7 17 TRBD1 TRBV6-5 TGTGCCAGCAGCCGACAGGGGTTGGTTGACAACCCCTACGAGCAGTACTTC CASSRQGLVDNPYEQYF
few TRBJ1-2 16 NA TRBV14 TGTGCCAGCAGCCCCAGAGGCGGGATGACCAACTATGGCTACACCTTC CASSPRGGMTNYGYTF
NA TRBJ2-6 16 NA TRBV7-8 TGTGCCAGCAGCCCCCTATTTTCATCTGGGGCCAACGTCCTGACTTTC CASSPLFSSGANVLTF
NA TRBJ1-5 17 TRBD1 TRBV7-2 TGTGCCAGCAGTTACGACCCGGGACAGGGGGCACGGCAGCCCCAGCATTTT CASSYDPGQGARQPQHF
NA TRBJ2-5 15 TRBD2 TRBV9 TGTGCCAGCAGCGTATATAGCGGGGGCTCAGAGACCCAGTACTTC CASSVYSGGSETQYF
NA TRBJ1-2 13 NA TRBV10-3 TGTGCCATCACGCCCGGGACTAACTATGGCTACACCTTC CAITPGTNYGYTF
NA TRBJ1-1 10 NA TRBV29-1 TGCAGCGTTGCGGATCCCGAAGCTTTCTTT CSVADPEAFF
few TRBJ2-7 15 NA TRBV20-1 TGCAGTGCTAGAGATATAGGGGGGCACTCCTACGAGCAGTACTTC CSARDIGGHSYEQYF
NA TRBJ2-5 15 TRBD1 TRBV6-2/TRBV6-3 TGTGCCAGCAGCCGGGACAGGCCTACTTGGGGGGAGCAGTACTTC CASSRDRPTWGEQYF
NA TRBJ2-3 14 NA TRBV4-1 TGCGCCAGCAGCCAAGATCTGAGGGAAGATACGCAGTATTTT CASSQDLREDTQYF
NA TRBJ1-2 13 NA TRBV7-9 TGTGCCAGCAGCTTAGAGGCCCTTTATGGCTACACCTTC CASSLEALYGYTF